Following are 2 T cell receptor beta chains from one sample sequenced in a study of T cells in Graves' hyperthyroidism and ophthalmopathy. From RNA transcripts, TCR beta CDR3 regions were amplified. HTBI primers were the set used in a first-round RT-PCR of the TCR CDR3. Via MiXCR, TCRdb re-called the multiplex PCR reads, giving one row per CDR3 protein. The sample holds 550,000 to 850,000 distinct CDR3 sequences, roughly a sixth seen once. Sample: blood. These receptors originate from a woman aged 45-65 years with Graves' hyperthyroidism that later progressed to Graves' ophthalmopathy.

This clonotype was found many times. This rearrangement joins TRBV2 to TRBJ2-1; 9 bases line up with TRBD1. The J segment lost 2 bases and the V segment lost 6 bases, leaving 5 bases of the junction unmatched. Germline loops: CDR1 SNHLY, CDR2 FYNNEI. The CDR3 runs 15 residues. The CDR3 here is CASRAGTGPYNEQFF. The CDR3 nucleotides are TGTGCCAGCAGGGCAGGGACAGGGCCCTACAATGAGCAGTTCTTC.

The table lists this clonotype with a few counts. The chain couples TRBV10-1 to TRBJ2-7; TRBD2 matches 8 bases. The CDR3 spans 14 residues. Looked up from germline, CDR1 is WNHNN and CDR2 is SYGVQD (reference sequence). The ends lost 6 bases at V and 4 bases at J; junction bases unmatched: 8. The CDR3, as DNA: TGCGCCAGCAGCCCTAGCGGGTCGCCTTACGAGCAGTACTTC. Its protein is CASSPSGSPYEQYF.